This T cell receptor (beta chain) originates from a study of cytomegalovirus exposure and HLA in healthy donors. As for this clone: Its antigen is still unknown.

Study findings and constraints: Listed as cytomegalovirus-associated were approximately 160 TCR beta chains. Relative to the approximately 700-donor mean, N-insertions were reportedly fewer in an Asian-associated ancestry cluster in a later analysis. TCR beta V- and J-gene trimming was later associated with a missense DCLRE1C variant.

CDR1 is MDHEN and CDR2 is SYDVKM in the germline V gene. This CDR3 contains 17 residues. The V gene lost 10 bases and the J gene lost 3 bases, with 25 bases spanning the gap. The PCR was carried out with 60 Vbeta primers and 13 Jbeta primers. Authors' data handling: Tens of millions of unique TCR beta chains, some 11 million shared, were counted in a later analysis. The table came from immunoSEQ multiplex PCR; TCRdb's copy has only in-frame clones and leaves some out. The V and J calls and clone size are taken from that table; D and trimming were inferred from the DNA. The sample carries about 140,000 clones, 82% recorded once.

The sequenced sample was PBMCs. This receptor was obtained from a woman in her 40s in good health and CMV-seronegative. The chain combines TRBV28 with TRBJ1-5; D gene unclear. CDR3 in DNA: TGTGCCACAACACCCATCCTTAGTGGTTGGGCCAATCAGCCCCAGCATTTT. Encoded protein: CATTPILSGWANQPQHF.